The 32 T cell receptor beta chains below come from one sample, sequenced in a study of blood T cells in healthy people across ages. Using a J-beta primer mix together with a sample-barcoded 5' primer, a second PCR was run for about 6 to 11 cycles. TCRdb used MiXCR to reprocess the 5' RACE reads, holding one entry per CDR3 protein. The sample contains fewer than 950,000 distinct CDR3 sequences, about 37% of which appear only once. The sequenced sample consisted of blood. The receptors were gathered from a man between 18 and 35 years old in good health.

This clonotype was seen more than once but under ten times. This chain connects TRBV7-2 to TRBJ2-3, with 14 bases lining up with TRBD2. Unmatched junction bases numbered 8, after V lost 5 bases and J lost 7 bases. CDR1 and CDR2 (germline): SGHTA, FQGNSA. The CDR3 runs to 16 residues. The DNA for the CDR3 is TGTGCCAGCAGCCGGACTAGCGGGGGGCCCTCAAATACGCAGTATTTT. Protein: CASSRTSGGPSNTQYF.

In its sample, this clonotype was seen many times. J is TRBJ1-5 and V is TRBV20-1; 7 nucleotides match TRBD1. CDR3 length equals 12 residues. The germline gives CDR1 DFQATT, CDR2 SNEGSKA (reference sequence). The trim removed 3 bases at V and 4 bases at J, leaving 0 bases unmatched. The CDR3 sequence: CSARTGNQPQHF. The CDR3 DNA is TGCAGTGCTAGGACAGGGAATCAGCCCCAGCATTTT.

V is TRBV10-3 and J is TRBJ1-5, with TRBD1 matching over 7 bases. V lost 6 bases to trimming and J lost 3 bases; unmatched junction nucleotides: 5. CDR3 size: 14 residues. CDR1 is ENHRY and CDR2 is SYGVKD in the germline V gene. CDR3 nucleotides: TGTGCCATCAGCAAGGGGACAGACAATCAGCCCCAGCATTTT. Translated, it gives CAISKGTDNQPQHF.

This clonotype was seen repeatedly, ten times or more. The chain is built from TRBV20-1 and TRBJ2-5, with D perhaps matching TRBD1 or TRBD2 (6 bases each). CDR1 DFQATT and CDR2 SNEGSKA come from the germline V gene (reference sequence). This CDR3 has 15 amino acids. Trimming cost V 3 bases and J 5 bases, with 19 bases left between them. The CDR3, as DNA: TGCAGTGCTAGCCCTTCTACCGGGGGCCTTGAGACCCAGTACTTC. Translation: CSASPSTGGLETQYF.

The gene calls are TRBV7-9 and TRBJ2-5, with D possibly being TRBD2 (6 bases). CDR1 is SEHNR, CDR2 FQNEAQ, per germline (reference sequence). Trimming took 5 bases from V and 5 from J, leaving 15 bases between them. The CDR3 is made up of 14 amino acids. The CDR3 loop reads CASSTGGSVETQYF. CDR3 nucleotides: TGTGCCAGCAGCACCGGGGGTTCGGTCGAGACCCAGTACTTC.

A few counts support this clonotype. V and J are TRBV3-1 and TRBJ2-1; no definite D call. The CDR3 contains 15 residues. Germline loops: CDR1 LGHDT, CDR2 YNNKEL (reference sequence). V was clipped by 4 bases and J by 2 bases, with 12 bases between them. The CDR3, as DNA: TGTGCCAGCAGCCCCTCGGACGGAACCTACAATGAGCAGTTCTTC. Its protein is CASSPSDGTYNEQFF.

The rearrangement joins TRBV9 to TRBJ2-1; a possible D gene is TRBD1 (6 bases). Per the germline V gene, CDR1 is SGDLS and CDR2 is YYNGEE. There are 20 residues in the CDR3. V lost 3 bases to trimming and J lost 2 bases, with 27 bases between them. CDR3 sequence: CASSGHRETSLPEAYNEQFF. CDR3 DNA sequence: TGTGCCAGCAGCGGACACAGGGAGACCAGCCTACCCGAGGCCTACAATGAGCAGTTCTTC. Based on the CDR3 plus reference TRBV9 and TRBJ2-1, the full variable domain is DSGVTQTPKHLITATGQRVTLRCSPRSGDLSVYWYQQSLDQGLQFLIQYYNGEERAKGNILERFSAQQFPDLHSELNLSSLELGDSALYFCASSGHRETSLPEAYNEQFFGPGTRLTVL.

The chain uses TRBV5-6 and TRBJ2-5; D is perhaps TRBD1 or TRBD2 (5 bases each). The J call may be incorrect, as the DNA end agrees better with TRBJ2-7. The CDR3 consists of 13 residues. Germline V gives CDR1 SGHDT, CDR2 YYEEEE. The CDR3 DNA sequence: TGTGCCAGCAGCTCGGGACGCTACTACGAGCAGTACTTC. This sequence encodes CASSSGRYYEQYF.

This sequence joins TRBV2 and TRBJ2-4, with 7 nucleotides matching TRBD1. The better agreement between TRBJ2-7 and the DNA end casts doubt on the J call. The CDR3 has 13 residues. The germline V gene encodes CDR1 SNHLY and CDR2 FYNNEI. CDR3 nucleotides: TGTGCCAGCCTCAGGGACAGCCTTTACGAGCAGTACTTC. This sequence encodes CASLRDSLYEQYF.

This clonotype occurred many times. The chain couples TRBV15 to TRBJ2-3, with TRBD2 matching over 9 bases. In germline, CDR1 is LNHNV, CDR2 YYDKDF (reference sequence). J gave up 1 base and V 0 bases, and 2 bases lay outside the gene matches. The CDR3 is 16 residues long. Here the CDR3 reads CATSRDRTSGTDTQYF. The CDR3 DNA follows: TGTGCCACCAGCAGAGACCGGACTAGCGGCACAGATACGCAGTATTTT.

The chain has TRBV6-5 and TRBJ1-4; 7 bases are a match to TRBD1. With V trimmed by 2 bases and J by 7 bases, 7 bases remained unmatched. Germline V lookup: CDR1 MNHEY, CDR2 SVGAGI. CDR3 size: 15 residues. CDR3 DNA: TGTGCCAGCAGTTACGATGAACAGGGGAGTGAAAAACTGTTTTTT. Translated: CASSYDEQGSEKLFF.

For this clonotype: It may be a read error: a sequence one base away is much more abundant. The chain recombines TRBV7-9 with TRBJ2-3; perhaps TRBD1 as D (5 bases). The CDR3 sequence is 15 residues long. Germline V gene sequence: CDR1 SEHNR, CDR2 FQNEAQ (reference sequence). The CDR3 region has the DNA TGTGCCAGCAGCCCCCTCGGACATTACACAGATACGCGGTATTTT. The encoded protein is CASSPLGHYTDTRYF. Full variable domain (remainder filled in from reference TRBV7-9 and TRBJ2-3): DTGVSQNPRHKITKRGQNVTFRCDPISEHNRLYWYRQTLGQGPEFLTYFQNEAQLEKSRLLSDRFSAERPKGSFSTLEIQRTEQGDSAMYLCASSPLGHYTDTRYFGPGTRLTVL.

Regarding this clonotype: Possible read error: a much larger clone is one base away. The CDR3 DNA reads as TGTGCCAGCAGCCAAGATGATGGGAGACTAGCGGGGGACACAGATACGCAGTATTTT. Its translation is CASSQDDGRLAGDTDTQYF. The chain couples TRBV4-2 to TRBJ2-3, with 12 bases matching TRBD2. This CDR3 contains 19 residues. Germline trimming cut 0 bases from V and 2 bases from J; bases unmatched to any gene: 9. Germline CDR1 LGHNA, CDR2 YNFKEQ.

This clonotype was seen a few times. V usage is TRBV4-2 and J usage is TRBJ1-6; 7 nucleotides align to TRBD1. The CDR3 loop spans 16 amino acids. V shed 4 bases and J 7 bases; nucleotides not matched to a gene: 10. The germline V gene encodes CDR1 LGHNA and CDR2 YNFKEQ. CDR3 nucleotide sequence: TGTGCCAGCAGCCTCAATGACAGGGTGATCAATTCACCCCTCCACTTT. Encoded protein: CASSLNDRVINSPLHF.

This clonotype has just a few counts. The V call is TRBV9, the J call TRBJ2-1, with D maybe TRBD2 (6 bases). The CDR3 covers 14 residues. The V gene's germline CDR1 is SGDLS and CDR2 YYNGEE. Trimming shortened V by 5 bases and J by 7 bases, and 16 bases separated the two germline ends. CDR3: CASSGGDGANEQFF. Here the CDR3 DNA reads TGTGCCAGCAGTGGAGGGGATGGGGCAAATGAGCAGTTCTTC.

This rearrangement joins TRBV20-1 to TRBJ2-4, with unresolved D. Per the germline V gene, CDR1 is DFQATT and CDR2 is SNEGSKA (reference sequence). The CDR3 has 16 residues. V lost 3 bases, J lost 0 bases, and 15 bases lay in between. The CDR3 spells CSARHPQDIAKNIQYF. The CDR3 region has the DNA TGCAGTGCTAGGCATCCTCAGGATATAGCCAAAAACATTCAGTACTTC.

This clonotype was seen many times. The chain joins TRBV5-1 to TRBJ2-7; no reliable D call. Trimming pared 1 base from V and 0 bases from J, leaving 11 bases between. The germline gives CDR1 SGHRS, CDR2 YFSETQ. The CDR3 consists of 15 residues. CDR3 sequence: CASSLLALSSYEQYF. The CDR3 DNA is TGCGCCAGCAGCTTGTTGGCATTGAGCTCCTACGAGCAGTACTTC.

This sequence joins TRBV7-8 and TRBJ1-5, with TRBD1 as a possible D gene (5 bases). This CDR3 has 15 amino acids. The germline V gene encodes CDR1 SGHVS and CDR2 FQNEAQ. V lost 6 bases, J lost 3 bases, and 15 bases lay in between. CDR3 bases: TGTGCCAGCAGGGGACCCGGGGGACTCAATCAGCCCCAGCATTTT. Translation gives CASRGPGGLNQPQHF.

In its sample, this clonotype was seen a few times. This rearrangement joins TRBV6-2 or TRBV6-3 to TRBJ1-5; D gene ambiguous. CDR1 is MNHEY and CDR2 is SVGEGT in the germline V gene. The CDR3 totals 15 residues. V lost 8 bases and J lost 6, with 20 bases in between. CDR3 DNA sequence: TGTGCCAGCGGCCTTTCCGGCCCATCGATTCAGCCCCAGCATTTT. It codes for CASGLSGPSIQPQHF.

This sequence joins TRBV7-9 and TRBJ2-1; 8 nucleotides agree with TRBD2. Germline lookup yields CDR1 SEHNR and CDR2 FQNEAQ (reference sequence). V dropped 6 bases and J dropped 13; count of bases not matched to a gene: 23. The CDR3 loop spans 17 amino acids. The CDR3 DNA follows: TGTGCCAGCAGAGTAGGATTGGAGCGGGGGATTAGAGAGACCCAGTTCTTC. Its protein product is CASRVGLERGIRETQFF.

The chain is built from TRBV21-1 and TRBJ1-2; TRBD1, the table's D call, lacks a check against the DNA. TRBV21-1 is labeled a pseudogene. The length of the CDR3 is 14 residues. Written as DNA, the CDR3 is TGTGCCAGCAGCAAAGTGGCAGGGGCCTATGGCTACACCTTC. Translation: CASSKVAGAYGYTF.

This clonotype came up a few times. The chain joins TRBV12-3 or TRBV12-4 to TRBJ2-2, with no clear D. CDR3 length: 14 residues. V lost 5 bases and J lost 2, with 9 bases in between. CDR3 sequence: CASSPSINTGELFF. CDR3 nucleotides: TGTGCCAGCAGTCCTTCTATAAACACCGGGGAGCTGTTTTTT.

The chain joins TRBV12-3 or TRBV12-4 to TRBJ1-4; D possibly corresponds to TRBD1 (5 bases). The V gene lost 5 bases and the J gene lost 5 bases, with 18 bases spanning the gap. CDR3 size: 16 residues. CDR3 loop: CASSRNSGRANEKLFF. The CDR3 DNA reads TGTGCCAGCAGTCGAAATTCGGGCAGGGCGAATGAAAAACTGTTTTTT.

In its sample, this clonotype was seen many times. The rearrangement joins TRBV4-2 to TRBJ1-2; TRBD1 aligns across 10 bases. The V segment lost 8 bases and the J segment 6 bases; nucleotides outside the gene matches: 9. Germline V gene lookup returns CDR1 LGHNA and CDR2 YNFKEQ. CDR3 length: 14 residues. CDR3 DNA: TGTGCCAGCCGAAGGCTGGGACAGGGGAATGGCTACACCTTC. It encodes CASRRLGQGNGYTF.

This chain joins TRBV13 and TRBJ2-4; 8 bases are a match to TRBD1. The assigned J gene may be wrong: the sequence end matches TRBJ2-7 better. The CDR3 totals 14 residues. Looked up from germline, CDR1 is PRHDT and CDR2 is FYEKMQ (reference sequence). The CDR3 DNA is TGTGCCAGCGGTACCGGACAGGGCTCCTACGAGCAGTACTTC. This gives the protein CASGTGQGSYEQYF.

This clonotype was seen a handful of times. The chain couples TRBV20-1 to TRBJ2-6; D remains unclear. Germline CDR1 and CDR2: DFQATT and SNEGSKA (reference sequence). The CDR3 extends over 14 amino acids. V was clipped by 1 base and J by 0 bases, with 4 bases between them. CDR3 sequence (DNA): TGCAGTGCTAGAGCTGCCTCTGGGGCCAACGTCCTGACTTTC. Translation: CSARAASGANVLTF.

This clonotype was detected only a few times. The rearrangement joins TRBV5-1 to TRBJ1-4; weak D call: TRBD1 (6 bases). In germline, CDR1 is SGHRS, CDR2 YFSETQ. CDR3 length: 14 residues. V shed 4 bases and J shed 8 bases, with 15 bases lying between them. The CDR3 reads CASSESGGGEKLFF. CDR3 sequence (DNA): TGCGCCAGCAGCGAAAGCGGGGGGGGCGAAAAACTGTTTTTT.

This clonotype was observed a handful of times. This chain links TRBV20-1 with TRBJ2-5; tentatively, D is TRBD1 or TRBD2 (5 bases each). The germline V gene has CDR1 DFQATT and CDR2 SNEGSKA (reference sequence). V was pared by 0 bases and J by 5 bases, with 16 bases between. CDR3 length equals 15 residues. CDR3 region: CSARDLASGRETQYF. DNA for the CDR3: TGCAGTGCTAGAGATCTGGCTTCGGGGCGGGAGACCCAGTACTTC.

This chain joins TRBV7-2 and TRBJ2-1; D is perhaps TRBD1 (5 bases). Looked up from germline, CDR1 is SGHTA and CDR2 is FQGNSA. The ends were cut back, 3 bases at V and 7 bases at J, with 10 bases in the middle. The CDR3 totals 13 residues. DNA for the CDR3: TGTGCCAGCAGCTTTACCAGGGTGAATGAGCAGTTCTTC. Residues: CASSFTRVNEQFF.

This clonotype was found many times. The V and J genes are TRBV7-8 and TRBJ2-1; 10 nucleotides match TRBD2. CDR3 length: 16 residues. Unmatched junction bases numbered 8, after V lost 5 bases and J lost 4 bases. The V gene's germline CDR1 is SGHVS and CDR2 FQNEAQ. The CDR3 loop reads CASSQSGLAVYNEQFF. The DNA for the CDR3 is TGTGCCAGCAGCCAAAGCGGACTAGCGGTTTACAATGAGCAGTTCTTC.

Many counts were recorded for this clonotype. This chain links TRBV20-1 with TRBJ1-2, with unresolved D. CDR1 DFQATT and CDR2 SNEGSKA come from the germline V gene (reference sequence). Between the trimmed V and J ends, which lost 1 base and 6 bases, there was a span of 12 bases. The CDR3 is 13 amino acids. CDR3 loop: CSARVRQDHGYTF. CDR3 coding DNA: TGCAGTGCTAGAGTCCGCCAGGACCATGGCTACACCTTC.

This clonotype has more than one count but fewer than ten. The chain uses TRBV4-1 and TRBJ1-5, with 7 bases identical to TRBD1. With V trimmed by 4 bases and J by 10 bases, 16 bases remained unmatched. Germline V gene lookup returns CDR1 MGHRA and CDR2 YSYEKL. This CDR3 has 16 amino acids. The DNA of the CDR3 is TGCGCCAGCAGCCTCTCCACGCAGGGACAGCAACATCCCCAGCATTTT. This gives the protein CASSLSTQGQQHPQHF.